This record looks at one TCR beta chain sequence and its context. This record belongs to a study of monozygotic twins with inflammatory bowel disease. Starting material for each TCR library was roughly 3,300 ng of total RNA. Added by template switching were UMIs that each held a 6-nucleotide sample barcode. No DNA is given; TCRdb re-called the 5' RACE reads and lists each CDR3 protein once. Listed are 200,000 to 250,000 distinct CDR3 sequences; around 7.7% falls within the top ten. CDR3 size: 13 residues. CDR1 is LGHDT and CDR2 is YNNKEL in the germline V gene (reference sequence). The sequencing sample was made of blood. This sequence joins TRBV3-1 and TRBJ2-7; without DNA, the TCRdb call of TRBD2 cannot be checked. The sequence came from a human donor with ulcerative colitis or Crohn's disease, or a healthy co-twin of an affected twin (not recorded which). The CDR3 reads CASSQEAGYEQYF.